This is a list of T cell receptor beta chains from one sample in a study of vaccination and CD4 T cells after COVID-19. From the PCR reads, TCRdb called clonotypes with MiXCR, one entry per CDR3 protein. The table lists approximately 10,000 distinct CDR3 sequences, about 57% of them singletons. These receptors have no identified antigens. The specimen sequenced was CD4+ T cells from blood, cultured in vitro. These receptors originate from a human donor who had recovered from COVID-19. Each CDR3 is given with its conserved first and last residue. The D gene is left open where the match is weak. Rows may omit the clone size; those that give it use once, few, many or a size class.

CDR3: CSATAGQSPDTGELFF
DNA: TGCAGTGCGACCGCTGGACAGTCGCCGGACACCGGGGAGCTGTTTTTT
J: TRBJ2-2
V: TRBV20-1
D: -
size: -

CDR3: CASTPRREGHYGYTF
DNA: TGTGCCAGCACCCCCCGCCGGGAGGGGCACTATGGCTACACCTTC
J: TRBJ1-2
V: TRBV7-2
D: -
size: medium-sized

CDR3: CASSQLSRGANYGYTF
DNA: TGTGCCAGCAGTCAGCTTTCTAGGGGAGCTAACTATGGCTACACCTTC
J: TRBJ1-2
V: TRBV27
D: -
size: large

CDR3: CASSLEGTGYYEQYF
DNA: TGTGCCAGCAGCTTAGAAGGGACAGGGTACTACGAGCAGTACTTC
J: TRBJ2-7
V: TRBV11-2
D: TRBD1
size: few

CDR3: CASSYSMGLHEQYF
DNA: TGTGCCAGCAGTTACTCGATGGGGCTCCACGAGCAGTACTTC
J: TRBJ2-7
V: TRBV6-5
D: -
size: once

CDR3: CAGGQENQPQHF
DNA: TGTGCCGGCGGACAGGAGAATCAGCCCCAGCATTTT
J: TRBJ1-5
V: TRBV2
D: TRBD1
size: -

CDR3: CASSNSGGRTDTQYF
DNA: TGTGCCAGTAGTAACAGCGGGGGTCGCACAGATACGCAGTATTTT
J: TRBJ2-3
V: TRBV19
D: TRBD2
size: -

CDR3: CSATNSGGAHEQYF
DNA: TGCAGTGCTACGAATAGCGGGGGGGCCCACGAGCAGTACTTC
J: TRBJ2-7
V: TRBV20-1
D: TRBD2
size: -

CDR3: CSLSKPEGSSADTQYF
DNA: TGCAGCCTCAGTAAACCGGAAGGGAGTTCCGCAGATACGCAGTATTTT
J: TRBJ2-3
V: TRBV20-1
D: -
size: -

CDR3: CASSIQGSLLGGYTF
DNA: TGTGCCAGTAGTATTCAAGGGTCCCTTCTTGGAGGCTACACCTTC
J: TRBJ1-2
V: TRBV19
D: -
size: few

CDR3: CASIDGAGTHYGYTF
DNA: TGTGCCAGCATCGACGGGGCAGGGACGCACTATGGCTACACCTTC
J: TRBJ1-2
V: TRBV2
D: -
size: -

CDR3: CSALTAGAGNTVYF
DNA: TGCAGTGCCCTCACCGCAGGCGCTGGAAACACCGTATATTTT
J: TRBJ1-3
V: TRBV20-1
D: -
size: -

CDR3: CASSLMRGQNTGELFF
DNA: TGTGCCAGCAGTTTAATGCGCGGACAGAACACCGGGGAGCTGTTTTTT
J: TRBJ2-2
V: TRBV27
D: -
size: -

CDR3: CASSSSGGYGYTF
DNA: TGTGCCAGCAGCAGTTCGGGGGGGTATGGCTACACCTTC
J: TRBJ1-2
V: TRBV6-1
D: -
size: -